The sequence of this T cell receptor beta chain was determined in a study of blood T cell repertoires in COVID-19. This CDR3 is built from 16 residues. The germline gives CDR1 MDHEN, CDR2 SYDVKM. V was trimmed by 5 bases and J by 4 bases, leaving 18 bases between them. As processed by the authors: Reference gene primers were amplified, and this amplification served to estimate nucleated cell counts. Profiling relied on immunoSEQ multiplex PCR, and the TCRdb table lists in-frame clones only, not all of them. V, J and clone size reflect that table, while D and trimming were determined from the DNA. Of about 190,000 clones in the sample, roughly 80% were seen once. This study enrolled people aged about 18 to 100 from approximately 24 US geographic areas.

The genes are TRBV28 and TRBJ1-5, with D unclear. Sequencing was carried out using PBMCs or T cells enriched from blood (not recorded which). The TCR originated in a woman under 40 who had recovered from COVID-19. CDR3 region: CASSLPRTAGNQPQHF. In nucleotides, the CDR3 is TGTGCCAGCAGTCTCCCCCGAACAGCTGGTAATCAGCCCCAGCATTTT. The full variable domain, its missing parts supplied by reference TRBV28 and TRBJ1-5, is DVKVTQSSRYLVKRTGEKVFLECVQDMDHENMFWYRQDPGLGLRLIYFSYDVKMKEKGDIPEGYSVSREKKERFSLILESASTNQTSMYLCASSLPRTAGNQPQHFGDGTRLSIL.